This T cell receptor (beta chain) was captured in a study of blood T cell repertoires in COVID-19. For the study at large: COVID-19 samples from acute and convalescent phases originated in the United States, Italy and Spain. Sources were T cells, B-cell-depleted T cells, or PBMCs; the material itself was cDNA or gDNA.

Study processing details: Estimates of nucleated cell counts were drawn from the amplification of reference gene primers. Method: immunoSEQ multiplex PCR; TCRdb's copy keeps in-frame clones and lacks some. The DNA was the basis for D and trimming; V, J and clone size are from that table. Counted here are 250,000 to 300,000 clones, over 70% occurring once; the ten biggest clones make up 3% to 3.5%. Looked up from germline, CDR1 is SGHVS and CDR2 is FQNEAQ. The ends were cut back, 1 base at V and 5 bases at J, with 8 bases in the middle. This CDR3 comprises 13 residues. Sequencing used peripheral blood. The rearrangement joins TRBV7-8 to TRBJ1-2; D is uncertain. The source is a woman at least 80 years old with acute or convalescent COVID-19. The CDR3 reads CASSLGADYGYTF. CDR3 bases: TGTGCCAGCAGCTTAGGTGCAGATTATGGCTACACCTTC. The entire variable domain, with the rest obtained from reference TRBV7-8 and TRBJ1-2, is as follows: GAGVSQSPRYKVAKRGQDVALRCDPISGHVSLFWYQQALGQGPEFLTYFQNEAQLDKSGLPSDRFFAERPEGSVSTLKIQRTQQEDSAVYLCASSLGADYGYTFGSGTRLTVV.